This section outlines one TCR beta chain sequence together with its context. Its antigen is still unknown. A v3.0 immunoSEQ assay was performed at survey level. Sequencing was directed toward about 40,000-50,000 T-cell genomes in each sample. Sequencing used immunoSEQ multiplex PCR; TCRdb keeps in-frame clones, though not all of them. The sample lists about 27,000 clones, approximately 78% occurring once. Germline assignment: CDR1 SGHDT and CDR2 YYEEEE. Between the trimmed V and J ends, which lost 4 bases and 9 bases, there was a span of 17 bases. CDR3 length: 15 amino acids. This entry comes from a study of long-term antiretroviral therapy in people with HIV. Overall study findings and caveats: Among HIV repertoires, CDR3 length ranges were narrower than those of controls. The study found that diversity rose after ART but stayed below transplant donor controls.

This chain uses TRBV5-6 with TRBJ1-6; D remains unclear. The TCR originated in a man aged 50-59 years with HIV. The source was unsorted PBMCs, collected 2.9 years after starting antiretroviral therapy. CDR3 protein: CASSGEAVGSSPLHF. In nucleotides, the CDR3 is TGTGCCAGCAGCGGGGAGGCAGTAGGTAGTTCACCCCTCCACTTT.